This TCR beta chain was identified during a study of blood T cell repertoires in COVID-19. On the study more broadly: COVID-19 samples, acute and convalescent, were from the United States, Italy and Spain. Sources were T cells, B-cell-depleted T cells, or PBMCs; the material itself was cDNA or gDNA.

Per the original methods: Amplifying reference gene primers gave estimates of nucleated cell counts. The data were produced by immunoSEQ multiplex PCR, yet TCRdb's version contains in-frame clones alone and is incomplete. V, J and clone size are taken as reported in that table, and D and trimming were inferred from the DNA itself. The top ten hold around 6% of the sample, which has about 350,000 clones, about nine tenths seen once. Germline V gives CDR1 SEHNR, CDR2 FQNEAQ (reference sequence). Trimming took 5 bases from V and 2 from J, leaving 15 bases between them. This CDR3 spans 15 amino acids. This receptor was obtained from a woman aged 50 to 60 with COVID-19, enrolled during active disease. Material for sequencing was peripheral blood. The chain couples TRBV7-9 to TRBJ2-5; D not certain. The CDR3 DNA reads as TGTGCCAGCAGCCCCTATAGTTACCCGCAAGAGACCCAGTACTTC. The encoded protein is CASSPYSYPQETQYF.